This T cell receptor beta chain appears in the sequencing data of a study of identical twins. Germline lookup yields CDR1 SQVTM and CDR2 ANQGSEA. The CDR3 is 14 amino acids. V was trimmed by 2 bases and J by 2 bases, leaving 9 bases between them. The donor group consisted entirely of healthy Caucasians. One entry per CDR3 protein results from TCRdb running MiXCR on the 5' RACE reads. This table has 700,000 or so distinct CDR3 sequences, 8.6% appearing once. Study outcomes and limitations: Cord blood beta clonotypes that were abundant carried fewer insertions, and memory repertoires showed no such trend. The analysis was cross-sectional rather than longitudinal within donors.

Points on this clonotype: Its antigen is undetermined.

The sample also formed part of further work on yellow fever vaccine responses in identical twins.

The specimen sequenced was PBMCs. The sequence was obtained from a woman younger than 35 in good health. This chain links TRBV29-1 with TRBJ1-4; no reliable D call. CDR3 sequence (DNA): TGCAGCGTTGAATCGGCCGGCACTAATGAAAAACTGTTTTTT. It translates to CSVESAGTNEKLFF.